This T cell receptor (beta chain) was found in a study of cytomegalovirus exposure and HLA in healthy donors (dated 2017 in TCRdb). Study-wide context: An earlier analysis of approximately 640 of the donors reported 250 to 300 Gb of sequence data and 117 million unique TCR beta sequences from roughly 200 million T cells. Approximately 310 gigabases of sequencing data and approximately 84 million unique TCR sequences were included in an early release covering about 700 HLA-typed donors. The genetic ancestry cluster associated with self-reported Caucasian donors included 81% of the roughly 400 genotyped donors. The aim of the study was to test whether cataloging public T cell receptors could identify signatures of past pathogen exposure. The study used immunosequencing to profile the T cell repertoires of approximately 650 subjects and linked those repertoires to cytomegalovirus serostatus. In addition to the first cohort of approximately 650 subjects, a separate validation cohort of approximately 130 different subjects was used. The study combined high-throughput TCR immunosequencing, statistical association of individual TCRs with disease status, and machine learning to predict cytomegalovirus infection status. In a later analysis, previously published TCR beta repertoires from some 640 donors were re-analyzed and high-resolution HLA genotyping was added so that TCR occurrence patterns could be studied. Rather than drawing on any new phenotypic data, the later analysis identified candidate immune exposures from TCR beta sequences and the way those sequences occurred across donors. To decide whether each TCR beta V gene segment behaved as functional or pseudogenic, an earlier analysis of some 600 of the donors relied on high-throughput TCR beta sequencing. Donor age, sex, ethnicity and CMV serostatus were compiled together with the repertoire data. In a later genetic analysis, genome-wide SNP genotypes for 398 of the 666 donors were used, and that subset was treated as a discovery cohort. All discovery cohort repertoires had been generated on a single sequencing platform. Both class I and class II loci were covered by HLA typing, at four-digit resolution. Typing coverage differed by locus: A, B, C, DRB1 and DQB1 were typed in roughly 620-630 donors, DQA1 in 522, DPA1 in over 600, and DPB1 in 400 to 480. Because of strong linkage in the cohort, roughly 5 DR-DQ haplotypes were treated as single units for association and clustering. Across about 370 genotyped donors of the cohort, an average of approximately 240,000 unique TCR beta nucleotide sequences per donor were sequenced, and around 19% of those sequences were non-productive.

Points on this clone: There is no known antigen for this receptor. It has no much larger one-base neighbor in the sample; base qualities were not kept.

The protocol used for the library was the immunoSEQ multiplex PCR assay. A mixture of 60 forward primers for TCR Vbeta segments and 13 reverse primers for TCR Jbeta segments was used in the multiplex PCR. A multiplex PCR assay on genomic DNA amplified the CDR3 region of rearranged TCR beta genes. The amplified TCR beta libraries were sequenced on the Illumina HiSeq System as 87-base-pair reads. The paper's data handling went like this. A later analysis counted about 80 million unique TCR beta chains across the 550 to 700 repertoires, and 9.5 million to 11 million of these chains were shared by at least two donors. A nearest-neighbor algorithm error-corrected the raw reads and collapsed the reads into unique sequences, merging closely related sequences to remove PCR and sequencing errors. V, D and J gene segments were assigned by aligning CDR3 sequences to IMGT reference sequences. For a sequence to be retained, at least a six-nucleotide match to both a V gene segment and a J gene segment was required. A rearrangement counted as productive if the CDR3 had no stop codons and remained in frame with V and J, and every other rearrangement counted as non-productive. CDR3 was defined by IMGT convention, running from the second conserved V-encoded cysteine to the conserved J-encoded phenylalanine. The earlier analysis of around 640 of the donors excluded sequences that lacked an unambiguous match to a single V gene segment. In an earlier analysis of 587 of the donors, V segments were called functional above 56.7% productive rearrangements and were called segregating when the between-donor standard deviation exceeded 5%. A statistical classification framework was built to diagnose cytomegalovirus status from the catalog of TCR beta chain sequences. In a later analysis, TCR nucleotide sequences were compared against IMGT/GENE-DB human TR gene sequences so that V and J genes could be assigned. A later analysis assigned CDR3 sequences and most-parsimonious VDJ recombination scenarios with the TCRdist pipeline. In a later analysis, every TCR beta chain was defined by the combination of its CDR3 amino acid sequence and its V-gene family, and reads without a unique V-gene family were dropped. A later analysis removed 550 to 700 highly shared, low-generation-probability nucleotide sequences to deal with suspected cross-contamination and a sequencing artifact. For each public chain, a later analysis derived a clonal expansion index from normalized ranks of inferred template counts within each repertoire. A later analysis computed generation probabilities with a VDJ recombination model fitted to out-of-frame rearrangements, and checked the results against IGoR. A later analysis scored TCR-TCR, TCR-HLA and TCR-CMV co-occurrence with hypergeometric tests, applying a repertoire-size bias correction to TCR pairs. A later analysis estimated false discovery rates by permuting HLA or CMV assignments 20 times. In a later analysis, co-occurring TCRs were grouped with DBSCAN, and TCRdist sequence similarity was added when clustering was performed within HLA-allele-positive subsets. Co-occurrence clustering excluded repertoires with fewer than 30,000 or more than 120,000 public chains, plus five with anomalous nucleotide sharing. TCRdb stores this immuneACCESS table with in-frame sequences only. Part of the clones is absent; in the studies checked, under half of the shortfall reflects unresolved V genes, and no reason is known for the rest. V and J calls plus clone size are reproduced from that table; the DNA served to infer D and trimming. In this sample the table shows around 100,000 clones, 60% to 70% of which occur a single time. The ten most abundant clones make up less than 4.5% of the sample.

The paper as a whole reports these results and caveats: Over 15 rarely observed V segments, including chromosome 9 orphons, were excluded from the earlier analysis of about 600 of the donors because counts were too low. When HLA alleles, especially DR and DQ, strongly co-occurred, TCR associations were difficult to assign to individual alleles. Sequencing depth was assumed to be roughly uniform across donors in the presence/absence analyses, though that assumption may not hold. The study listed approximately 150 TCR beta chains as associated with cytomegalovirus. Compared with equally common non-associated chains, HLA-associated TCR beta chains in a later analysis were more clonally expanded and had lower generation probabilities. In both the original and validation cohorts, the classifier was reported to diagnose cytomegalovirus status with high specificity and sensitivity. In a later analysis, several top co-occurrence clusters were reported to appear linked to parvovirus B19, influenza, CMV and Epstein-Barr virus. Broadly in line with IMGT annotations, most TCR beta V segments showed up in productive rearrangements about 87% or about 30% of the time in an earlier analysis of around 600 of the donors. A further reported finding was that TCR beta sequences accurately predicted the HLA-A and HLA-B alleles for most subjects in the first cohort. In a later analysis, the rate of TCR association differed among HLA loci, with DRB1 alleles having the most associated TCRs and HLA-C alleles having the fewest. Correlated functional status among segregating V segments might be attributable to linkage disequilibrium, but an unknown experimental factor could not be ruled out. The authors suggested that the approach could potentially be extended to other disease states and immunological phenotypes. Most TCR sequences were observed very rarely across donors, whereas some public TCRs were present in many individuals. The only immune exposure information available for the cohort was CMV serostatus. Because the 87-base-pair reads could not distinguish some IMGT-functional V segments, including TRBV6-2 and TRBV6-3, those segments were excluded. According to a later genetic analysis, donors in an Asian-associated ancestry cluster had fewer N-insertions in productive TCRs than the approximately 690-donor mean. This cohort had only TCR beta chains sequenced, and the lack of alpha or paired-chain data limited which features could be detected. In a later genetic analysis, a missense DCLRE1C variant was associated with V-gene and J-gene trimming of TCR beta chains, and the association was replicated in an independent cohort. The sequencing pipeline was judged likely to have produced a cluster of highly shared sequence variants as a technical artifact. A later analysis found that most CMV-associated TCR beta chains appeared HLA-restricted, with HLA associations seemingly driven largely by CMV exposure. HLA typing was unavailable for some donors at each locus, so association tests used only the typed subset. Three of the identified cytomegalovirus-associated TCR beta chains were confirmed in vitro to be specific for cytomegalovirus antigens. Specific HLA alleles were associated with over 15,000 TCR beta sequences at a false discovery rate of 0.05 in a later analysis.

Here V drops 6 bases and J drops 5 bases, and the junction holds 9 bases not matched to any gene. Including the terminal cysteine and phenylalanine, the CDR3 comprises 15 residues. This entry keeps only the CDR3 DNA: 45 bases, framed from base 1. The germline V gene (reference sequence) yields SEHNR for CDR1 and FQNEAQ for CDR2. The cohort was made up of roughly 670 healthy bone marrow donors. At the time of sampling, all cohort members were nominally healthy, though unrecorded immune exposures were likely present. The donor was CMV seropositive and was included in the group of 290 or so seropositive cohort members. A peripheral blood sample was provided by each donor, and peripheral blood mononuclear cells were used for TCR beta sequencing. Genomic DNA was extracted from the blood cell samples with the Qiagen DNeasy Blood Extraction Kit.

The chain joins TRBV7-9 to TRBJ2-7; 11 central nucleotides agree with TRBD1. The origin of this receptor is a man aged 30-40 years in good health and CMV-seropositive. The sample was PBMCs. The nucleotides read TGTGCCAGCAGTCCTTCCGGGACAGGGGGAAACGAGCAGTACTTC. Its amino acids are CASSPSGTGGNEQYF.